The subject of this entry is one T cell receptor (beta chain). The antigen this receptor binds is unknown. No qualities accompany the bases; no much larger clone lies one base away. Other DNA sequences of this sample code for an identical CDR3. V loses 0 bases of germline sequence and J loses 1 base, and the interval between the two ends is 5 bases. CDR1 and CDR2 are read off the germline V gene as SGHRS and YFSETQ. The CDR3 contains 14 residues, cysteine and phenylalanine counted. Left in the record is the CDR3 DNA by itself, 42 bases read in frame from the first base. The sample belongs to a study of shared clonotypes between healthy human individuals (dated by TCRdb to the early 2020s). A note on the overall study: The cohort included three men and a couple of women between 18 and 49 years of age. Blood TCR repertoires of about five healthy adults were deeply sequenced to estimate repertoire size and the extent of clonotype sharing between individuals. For each donor, CD4 naive and CD4 memory were each given three plates, CD8 naive was given two plates, and CD8 memory was given one plate. Different laboratories and diverse techniques were used to prepare libraries and sequence TCR repertoires, to increase sequencing depth and limit assay-specific biases. Between about 0.9 and 8.9 billion PBMCs per donor were obtained by leukapheresis.

TCR CDR3 regions were amplified from genomic DNA by multiplex PCR using the deep immunoSEQ assay. Genomic DNA extracted from each cell subset was distributed evenly over all wells of several immunoSEQ 96-well plates, and each plate served as one replicate. Each replicate PCR for sorted subsets received 150 to 250 ng genomic DNA, equal to roughly 33,000 T cell genomes. Purified libraries were quantified with a Qubit 3.0 fluorometer, sized on a Bioanalyzer 2100, and re-quantified with the KAPA Library Quantification kit. Every immunoSEQ 96-well plate was sequenced on a separate single-read 150-cycle Illumina NextSeq 550 flow cell. Per the original workflow: Because the immunoSEQ output included only junctional sequences and no quality scores, the filtering could not be the same as the filtering used for full-length reads. Sequences were annotated with PyIR, a Python wrapper for IgBLAST v1.9, and V/J genes and CDR3 were assigned using IMGT germline references. Reads were filtered out if the reads had weak V/J assignments (E-value above 1e-6), no CDR3, stop codons, out-of-frame junctions, or ambiguous translated residues. V3J clonotypes were defined as sequences sharing an identical inferred V gene, J gene, and CDR3 amino acid sequence. Percentage overlap between repertoires was computed as shared unique clonotypes divided by the size of the smaller repertoire. Three approaches were used to assess repertoire richness: RTK rarefaction, the Chao1 estimator, and Recon v2.1 estimates of unobserved clonotypes. Generation probabilities were computed with OLGA for all TCRbeta clonotypes obtained by the gDNA method from a handful of donors. TCRdb limited this immuneACCESS table to in-frame rearrangements with V and J called. A share of clones is missing; checked studies link under half to unresolved V genes, and the rest is unexplained. The D gene and trimming were derived from the DNA, and the V and J assignments and clone size from that table. The sample table shows over a million clones, and about 75% are seen once. The ten largest clones add up to less than 1.5% of the sample.

What the work shows at the level of the full study, not this receptor alone: Incomplete sequencing was indicated by rarefaction of sorted-subset datasets, despite the large sequencing depth. Pairwise subsampling indicated that sequencing depth was expected to affect the degree of clonotype sharing among donors. Because the study included a small number of donors, the genetic and exposure-history diversity represented was limited. Clonotypes shared by all four sorted-subset donors showed higher generation probabilities than non-shared clonotypes. Naive subsets generally had larger estimated clonotype richness than memory subsets did. Sampling was restricted to blood, and TCR repertoires in tissue are likely to differ from TCR repertoires in blood. Sharing across several donors was observed for around 4.8% of naive CD4, 3.5% of naive CD8, roughly 2.3% of memory CD4, and roughly 0.4% of memory CD8 clonotypes.

Donors were healthy HIV-negative adults with no recently reported acute infections or vaccinations. Every donor was a Caucasian adult living in Nashville, Tennessee, USA. CD4+ T cells were enriched by magnetic negative selection; naive cells were then positively selected on CD45RA, and the negative fraction formed the memory subset. After blood collection by leukapheresis, PBMCs were isolated using Ficoll-Histopaque density gradient centrifugation and then cryopreserved in the vapor phase of liquid nitrogen. Analytical flow cytometry was used to check the purity and quantity of every magnetically sorted T cell population. From each sorted fraction, genomic DNA was isolated and quantified by UV absorbance on a Nanodrop 2000c.

This TCR was sampled from a young man in good health. Sequenced: memory CD4+ T cells sorted from blood. The label giving this sample's cell subset or site can be read as: CD45RA-negative fraction. The chain was built from TRBV5-1 and TRBJ1-3; the D gene is not confidently resolved. The CDR3 sequence is CASSLGGSGNTIYF. The nucleotides read TGCGCCAGCAGCTTGGGGGGATCTGGAAACACCATATATTTT. The variable domain in full, with residues beyond the CDR3 obtained from the reference TRBV5-1 and TRBJ1-3 genes, is KAGVTQTPRYLIKTRGQQVTLSCSPISGHRSVSWYQQTPGQGLQFLFEYFSETQRNKGNFPGRFSGRQFSNSRSEMNVSTLELGDSALYLCASSLGGSGNTIYFGEGSWLTVV.